This T cell receptor (beta chain) was retrieved from a study of blood T cell repertoires in COVID-19 (dated by TCRdb to the early 2020s). At the level of the whole study: Samples covering the acute and convalescent phases of COVID-19 were provided by collaborators in the United States, Italy and Spain. Where available, HLA class I and class II types were obtained from metadata supplied by the sample provider rather than from assay-based typing. A de-identified subject ID, COVID-19 status, age in years and sex were almost always included in the sample metadata. The repertoires were made available in a free public database intended to serve as a resource for research on the immune response to SARS-CoV-2. The material from the prospective study consisted of cDNA or gDNA derived from T cells, B-cell-depleted T cells, or PBMCs. The samples were drawn from two sources: the first 160 participants of the ongoing ImmuneRACE study, and 1,000 to 1,500 subjects contributed by 6 global collaborators. Subjects who had been exposed to COVID-19, were actively infected with it, or had recovered from it provided the deeply sampled blood TCRbeta repertoires that made up the dataset.

About this clone: This receptor's antigen is unknown. No quality values exist for individual bases; no much larger clone is one base distant.

TCRbeta CDR3 regions were amplified from genomic DNA using the immunoSEQ Assay, a bias-controlled multiplex PCR. Per the original workflow: Within the assay, amplification of reference gene primers was used to estimate how many nucleated cells each sample contained. Sequence reads were collapsed and filtered to measure the absolute abundance of every unique TCRbeta CDR3 rearrangement. For each sample, productive Simpson clonality was calculated as the square root of Simpson's diversity index across productive rearrangements. The table comes from immuneACCESS by way of TCRdb, which keeps in-frame sequences with V and J called. Part of the clones is missing from these tables; in studies checked, under half for an unresolved V gene and the rest for unknown reasons. V and J calls and clone size are given by that table; D and trimming were obtained from the DNA. This sample has 150,000 to 200,000 clones in its table, and roughly nine tenths of those were observed once. The ten biggest clones cover roughly 9.7% of the sample.

V is shortened by 1 base, J by 1 base, and the region joining them spans 14 bases. CDR1 and CDR2 are read off the germline V gene as SGHTA and FQGNSA. The CDR3 covers 17 residues, taking in both the cysteine and the phenylalanine. Only the CDR3 region is kept as DNA, spanning 51 bases read in frame from base 1. Overall results and qualifications from the work: How much clinical and demographic metadata was included differed by source and by participant, and the metadata was provided uncurated.

In Seattle, one collaborating source enrolled patients while the infection was active and tracked those patients longitudinally over the course of disease. Whole blood was collected in K2EDTA tubes by collaborating institutions according to the institutions' own protocols. Collaborator samples were shipped for TCRbeta analysis as frozen whole blood, isolated PBMCs, or DNA extracted from either sample type. The rearrangement joined TRBV7-2 to TRBJ2-4; the D gene is perhaps TRBD1, from 5 matching bases. This receptor was identified in a woman aged 55-75 years with COVID-19, enrolled during active disease. The specimen was peripheral blood. The DNA is as follows: TGTGCCAGCAGCTTAGTTTTCAGGGCGAGGGCCAAAAACATTCAGTACTTC. The translation is CASSLVFRARAKNIQYF.